Listed here is a single T cell receptor (beta chain). This sample was taken from a study of cytomegalovirus exposure and HLA in healthy donors. Trimming removed 6 bases from V and 1 base from J; junction bases left unmatched: 6. Germline CDR1 MRHNA, CDR2 SNTAGT. The CDR3 totals 16 residues. PCR amplification relied on 60 Vbeta primers (plus 13 Jbeta primers). TCRdb's table, derived via immunoSEQ multiplex PCR, lists solely in-frame clones and lacks some. The sample data list 110,000 to 150,000 clones. This receptor was taken from a man between 35 and 55 years old in good health and CMV-seronegative. The sample comprised PBMCs. The genes are TRBV6-4 and TRBJ2-6, with TRBD1 matching 7 bases. DNA of the CDR3: TGTGCCAGCAGCCTCGGACAGGCTTCTGGGGCCAACGTCCTGACTTTC. Its protein is CASSLGQASGANVLTF.